The clone carrying this T cell receptor (beta chain) was seen many times. Its antigen is unidentified. The data were obtained in a study of Graves' ophthalmopathy and Graves' hyperthyroidism. Findings of the study overall: The blood repertoire also included most expanded thyroid clonotypes above 0.001 frequency. Discriminating ophthalmopathy from stable hyperthyroidism, a 13-signature model attained a sensitivity of about 88% and a specificity of around 83%.

Germline CDR1 and CDR2: SGHRS and YFSETQ. This CDR3 spans 14 amino acids. V was cut by 1 base and J by 4 bases, with 11 bases left in between. CDR3 regions of TCR beta were amplified from RNA transcripts. An opening RT-PCR round employed HTBI primers and preceded a second-round multiplex PCR. TCRdb reprocessed the multiplex PCR reads with MiXCR, giving one entry per CDR3 protein. The table shows just over 600,000 distinct CDR3 sequences, with 20% to 25% occurring only once. Sequencing was performed on peripheral blood. The sequence was obtained from a woman in her late teens or twenties with stable Graves' hyperthyroidism. Some clones in this sample may be carry-over from other donors' samples. The V and J genes are TRBV5-1 and TRBJ1-2; D uncertain. CDR3 sequence: CASSLSSETYGYTF. Written as DNA, the CDR3 is TGCGCCAGCAGCTTGTCTTCAGAAACCTATGGCTACACCTTC.